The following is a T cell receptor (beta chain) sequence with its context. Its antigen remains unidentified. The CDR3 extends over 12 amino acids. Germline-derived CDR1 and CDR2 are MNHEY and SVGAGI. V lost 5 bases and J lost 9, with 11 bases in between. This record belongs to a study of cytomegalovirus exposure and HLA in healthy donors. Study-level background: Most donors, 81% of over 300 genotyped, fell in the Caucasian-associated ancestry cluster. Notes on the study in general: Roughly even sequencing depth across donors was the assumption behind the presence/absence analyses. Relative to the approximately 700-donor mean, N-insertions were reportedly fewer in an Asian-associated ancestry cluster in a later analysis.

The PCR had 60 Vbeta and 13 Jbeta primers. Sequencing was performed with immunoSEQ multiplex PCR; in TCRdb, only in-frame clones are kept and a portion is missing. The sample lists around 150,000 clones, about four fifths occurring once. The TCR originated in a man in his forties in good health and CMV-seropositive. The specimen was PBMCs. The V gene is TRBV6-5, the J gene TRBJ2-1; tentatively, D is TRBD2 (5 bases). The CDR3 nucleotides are TGTGCCAGCAGTCCCAAACGGGGTGAGCAGTTCTTC. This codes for CASSPKRGEQFF.